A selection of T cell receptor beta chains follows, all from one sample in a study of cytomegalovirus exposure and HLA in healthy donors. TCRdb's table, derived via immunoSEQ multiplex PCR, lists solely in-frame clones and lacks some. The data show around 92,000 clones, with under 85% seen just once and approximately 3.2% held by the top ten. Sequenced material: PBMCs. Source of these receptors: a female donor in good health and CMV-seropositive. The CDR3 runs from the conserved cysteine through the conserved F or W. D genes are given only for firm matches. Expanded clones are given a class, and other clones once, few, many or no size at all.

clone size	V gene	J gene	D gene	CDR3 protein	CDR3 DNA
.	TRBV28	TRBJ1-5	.	CASSKIRAGSLMPQHF	TGTGCCAGCAGCAAAATCAGGGCCGGGTCGTTAATGCCCCAGCATTTT
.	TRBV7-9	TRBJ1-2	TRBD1	CASSLTLGQGYGYTF	TGTGCCAGCAGCTTAACCTTGGGACAGGGCTATGGCTACACCTTC
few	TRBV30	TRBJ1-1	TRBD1	CAWIPTDRVTEAFF	TGTGCCTGGATCCCCACCGACAGGGTCACTGAAGCTTTCTTT
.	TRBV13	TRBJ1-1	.	CASSFLGGLNTEAFF	TGTGCCAGCAGCTTCCTCGGCGGATTGAACACTGAAGCTTTCTTT
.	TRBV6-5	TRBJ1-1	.	CASTRPGTEAFF	TGTGCCAGCACACGGCCGGGCACTGAAGCTTTCTTT
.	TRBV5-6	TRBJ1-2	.	CASSPGGATGYTF	TGTGCCAGCAGCCCTGGGGGGGCTACTGGCTACACCTTC
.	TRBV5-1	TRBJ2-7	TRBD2	CASSLVAGGHEQYF	TGCGCCAGCAGCTTGGTGGCGGGAGGCCACGAGCAGTACTTC
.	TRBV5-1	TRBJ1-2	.	CASSPGPGGGYTF	TGCGCCAGCAGCCCCGGTCCAGGTGGAGGCTACACCTTC
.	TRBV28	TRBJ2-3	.	CASSSAKRGTDTQYF	TGTGCCAGCAGTTCAGCTAAGCGGGGCACAGATACGCAGTATTTT
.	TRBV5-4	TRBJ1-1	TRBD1	CASSRTGNTEAFF	TGTGCCAGCAGCAGGACAGGGAACACTGAAGCTTTCTTT
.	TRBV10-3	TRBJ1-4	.	CAISASGSWGTNEKLFF	TGTGCCATCAGTGCGTCGGGTTCGTGGGGCACTAATGAAAAACTGTTTTTT
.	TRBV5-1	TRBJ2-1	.	CASSFTGPMGNEQFF	TGCGCCAGCAGCTTTACAGGGCCCATGGGGAATGAGCAGTTCTTC
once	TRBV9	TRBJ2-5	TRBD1	CASSAGTGASQETQYF	TGTGCCAGCAGCGCTGGGACAGGGGCTAGCCAAGAGACCCAGTACTTC
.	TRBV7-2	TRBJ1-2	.	CASSLVWGEAGYTF	TGTGCCAGCAGCTTAGTATGGGGGGAGGCTGGCTACACCTTC
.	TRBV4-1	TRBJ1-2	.	CASSQERSAYGYTF	TGCGCCAGCAGCCAAGAGCGGTCAGCCTATGGCTACACCTTC
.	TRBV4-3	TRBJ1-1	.	CASSLQGFTEAFF	TGCGCCAGCAGCCTACAGGGATTCACTGAAGCTTTCTTT
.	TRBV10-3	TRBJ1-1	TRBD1	CAITLDRAGTEAFF	TGTGCCATCACTCTGGACAGGGCGGGCACTGAAGCTTTCTTT
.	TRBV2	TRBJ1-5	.	CASSATGRSNQPQHF	TGTGCCAGCAGTGCCACAGGAAGAAGCAATCAGCCCCAGCATTTT
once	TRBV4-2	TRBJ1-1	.	CASSQELALAGGRGGTEAFF	TGTGCCAGCAGCCAAGAATTGGCCCTCGCGGGGGGGAGGGGCGGCACTGAAGCTTTCTTT
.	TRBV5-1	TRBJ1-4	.	CASSFGFGEKLFF	TGCGCCAGCAGCTTCGGGTTCGGTGAAAAACTGTTTTTT
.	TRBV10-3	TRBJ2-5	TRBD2	CAISESTSGQETQYF	TGTGCCATCAGTGAGTCCACTAGCGGCCAAGAGACCCAGTACTTC
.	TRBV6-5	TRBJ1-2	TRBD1	CASSYAQGAKSGYTF	TGTGCCAGCAGTTACGCACAGGGGGCAAAGAGTGGCTACACCTTC
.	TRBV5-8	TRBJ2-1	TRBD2	CASSLDGGGYNEQFF	TGTGCCAGCAGCTTGGACGGGGGGGGCTACAATGAGCAGTTCTTC
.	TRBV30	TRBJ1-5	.	CAWSFQQDSNQPQHF	TGTGCCTGGAGTTTTCAACAGGATAGCAATCAGCCCCAGCATTTT
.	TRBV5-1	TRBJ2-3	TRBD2	CASSPGTSGDTQYF	TGCGCCAGCAGCCCCGGGACTAGCGGAGATACGCAGTATTTT
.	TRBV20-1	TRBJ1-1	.	CSARVQGYAFF	TGCAGTGCTAGAGTACAGGGATACGCTTTCTTT
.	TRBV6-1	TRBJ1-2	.	CASSELGGDYGYTF	TGTGCCAGCAGTGAATTGGGGGGGGACTATGGCTACACCTTC
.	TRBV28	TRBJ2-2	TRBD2	CASWAGVVNTGELFF	TGTGCCAGTTGGGCGGGGGTCGTGAACACCGGGGAGCTGTTTTTT
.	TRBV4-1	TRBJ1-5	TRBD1	CASSQGRGQGNQPQHF	TGCGCCAGCAGCCAGGGCCGGGGACAGGGGAATCAGCCCCAGCATTTT
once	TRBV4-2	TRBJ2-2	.	CASSLLNTGELFF	TGTGCCAGCAGCCTGCTAAACACCGGGGAGCTGTTTTTT
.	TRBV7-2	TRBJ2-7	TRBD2	CASSLETSLIGSYEQYF	TGTGCCAGCAGCTTAGAGACTAGCTTAATTGGATCCTACGAGCAGTACTTC
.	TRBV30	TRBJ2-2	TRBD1	CAWSGGTGHTGELFF	TGTGCCTGGAGTGGAGGGACAGGGCACACCGGGGAGCTGTTTTTT
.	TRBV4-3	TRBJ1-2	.	CASSQEYPRPRDYGYTF	TGCGCCAGCAGCCAAGAATACCCCCGACCACGGGACTATGGCTACACCTTC
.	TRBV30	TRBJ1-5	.	CAWTLAGEYQPQHF	TGTGCCTGGACTCTAGCAGGGGAGTATCAGCCCCAGCATTTT
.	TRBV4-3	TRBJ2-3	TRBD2	CASSQRGLAGVDTQYF	TGCGCCAGCAGCCAGCGCGGACTAGCGGGGGTGGATACGCAGTATTTT